This T cell receptor beta chain comes out of a study of cytomegalovirus exposure and HLA in healthy donors. Profiling relied on immunoSEQ multiplex PCR, and the TCRdb table lists in-frame clones only, not all of them. In the table there are about 120,000 clones, roughly nine tenths of which are singletons. The source material was PBMCs. The receptor comes from a woman in her late teens or twenties in good health and CMV-seronegative.

In nucleotides, the CDR3 is TGCGCCTCCAAGCGGGAGGGAATCGATGAGCAGTTCTTC. It codes for CASKREGIDEQFF. J is TRBJ2-1 and V is TRBV5-1; TRBD2 matches 10 bases. Germline V gives CDR1 SGHRS, CDR2 YFSETQ. The V and J ends lost 10 bases and 8 bases, in that order; junction bases with no gene match: 9. This CDR3 has 13 amino acids.